The rows below give T cell receptor beta chains drawn from one sample of a study of blood T cell repertoires in COVID-19. Sequenced by immunoSEQ multiplex PCR; TCRdb stores in-frame clones only, minus some. The sample holds about 94,000 clones, approximately 84% seen once. Material for sequencing was peripheral blood. These receptor sequences come from a man in his fifties or sixties with acute or convalescent COVID-19. Each CDR3 is given with its conserved first and last residue. Fields, in order: J gene, clone size, D gene, V gene, CDR3 protein, CDR3 DNA. D genes are given only for firm matches. The size field is filled for only some rows; it gives once, few, many or a size class.

>TRBJ2-1|.|TRBD1|TRBV27
CASIAPIGDRGRDEQFF
TGTGCCAGCATCGCTCCAATCGGGGACAGGGGGAGGGATGAGCAGTTCTTC
>TRBJ2-1|.|TRBD2|TRBV10-3
CAIQRGGGNEQFF
TGTGCCATCCAGCGGGGGGGCGGAAATGAGCAGTTCTTC
>TRBJ2-7|.|TRBD1|TRBV5-6
CASSLTGTVEQYF
TGTGCCAGCAGCTTAACAGGGACAGTCGAGCAGTACTTC
>TRBJ1-6|.|TRBD1|TRBV14
CASSQMDRTNSPLHF
TGTGCCAGCAGCCAGATGGACAGGACAAATTCACCCCTCCACTTT
>TRBJ2-3|.|TRBD1|TRBV4-1
CASSHPTGSRTDTQYF
TGCGCCAGCAGCCACCCGACAGGGTCCCGCACAGATACGCAGTATTTT
>TRBJ1-2|.|.|TRBV4-1
CASSQDSPWTVGYTF
TGCGCCAGCAGCCAAGATTCACCCTGGACAGTCGGCTACACCTTC
>TRBJ1-2|.|.|TRBV6-4
CASSSQGPRVGYGYTF
TGTGCCAGCAGTTCACAGGGCCCCCGGGTTGGCTATGGCTACACCTTC
>TRBJ2-1|.|TRBD1|TRBV7-8
CASSLGGTGGNEQFF
TGTGCCAGCAGCTTAGGTGGGACAGGGGGCAATGAGCAGTTCTTC
>TRBJ1-6|.|.|TRBV9
CASSVDSYNSPLHF
TGTGCCAGCAGCGTAGACAGCTATAATTCACCCCTCCACTTT
>TRBJ1-1|.|.|TRBV7-9
CASSLAGGRTEAFF
TGTGCCAGCAGCTTAGCGGGGGGTAGGACTGAAGCTTTCTTT
>TRBJ1-1|.|.|TRBV11-1
CASSLGTVTEAFF
TGTGCCAGCAGCTTAGGAACAGTAACTGAAGCTTTCTTT
>TRBJ1-1|.|.|TRBV30
CAWRSTQGLGEAFF
TGTGCCTGGAGGTCGACCCAGGGGCTGGGTGAAGCTTTCTTT
>TRBJ1-4|.|.|TRBV6-6
CASKRGHLEKLFF
TGTGCCAGCAAACGCGGACATTTAGAAAAACTGTTTTTT
>TRBJ1-5|once|.|TRBV7-2
CASSLLQGSNQPQHF
TGTGCCAGCAGCTTATTACAGGGAAGCAATCAGCCCCAGCATTTT
>TRBJ2-1|once|.|TRBV10-3
CATSGDPAGTIYNEQFF
TGTGCCACCAGCGGTGACCCGGCGGGAACGATCTACAATGAGCAGTTCTTC
>TRBJ2-7|.|TRBD1|TRBV4-1
CASSQGGQGAQSYEQYF
TGCGCCAGCAGCCAAGGCGGACAGGGGGCCCAATCCTACGAGCAGTACTTC
>TRBJ2-7|many|.|TRBV6-5
CASSYSRGYEQYF
TGTGCCAGCAGTTACTCCAGGGGCTACGAGCAGTACTTC
>TRBJ1-2|.|.|TRBV30
CAWSEQETAGYTF
TGTGCCTGGAGCGAACAGGAGACCGCTGGCTACACCTTC
>TRBJ1-4|.|TRBD1|TRBV11-2
CASSLGQDGNEKLFF
TGTGCCAGCAGCCTGGGACAGGACGGTAATGAAAAACTGTTTTTT
>TRBJ2-5|.|TRBD1|TRBV5-1
CASSQSHRTGGRETQYF
TGCGCCAGCAGCCAGTCACACCGGACAGGGGGGAGGGAGACCCAGTACTTC
>TRBJ1-2|.|TRBD1|TRBV4-1
CASSQPGQGAYGYTF
TGCGCCAGCAGCCAACCCGGACAGGGGGCGTATGGCTACACCTTC
>TRBJ1-1|.|.|TRBV4-3
CASSQIRGNTEAFF
TGCGCCAGCAGCCAGATCAGGGGTAACACTGAAGCTTTCTTT
>TRBJ1-1|.|TRBD1|TRBV6-2/TRBV6-3
CASSYGQGQEAFF
TGTGCCAGCAGTTACGGCCAGGGACAGGAAGCTTTCTTT